Each of the 19 T cell receptor beta chains below was sequenced from the same sample in a study of cytotoxic CD8 clonotypes in ibrutinib-treated CLL. Sequencing used immunoSEQ multiplex PCR; TCRdb keeps in-frame clones, though not all of them. The sample shows 25,000 to 35,000 clones, 70% to 90% of them seen only once. The source material was PBMCs, sampled after 24 months of ibrutinib treatment. The receptors here all came from a human donor with chronic lymphocytic leukemia.

The rearrangement links TRBV15 to TRBJ2-7; 8 bases map to TRBD1. The CDR3 is 15 residues long. In germline, CDR1 is LNHNV, CDR2 YYDKDF (reference sequence). The ends lost 0 bases at V and 2 bases at J; junction bases unmatched: 3. The CDR3 region has the DNA TGTGCCACCAGCAGAGAGACAGGGGTGACCTACGAGCAGTACTTC. Translating gives CATSRETGVTYEQYF.

The sample holds a few counts of this clone. The V and J genes are TRBV12-5 and TRBJ2-1; 9 nucleotides align to TRBD1. V shed 3 bases and J 7 bases; nucleotides not matched to a gene: 4. This CDR3 has 14 residues. Germline CDR1 is LGHNT and CDR2 is FRNRAP. The CDR3 nucleotides read TGTGCTAGTGGTTTAGAACAGGGGGCGAATGAGCAGTTCTTC. This sequence encodes CASGLEQGANEQFF.

Concerning this clone: This sample includes further DNA sequences coding for the same CDR3. The V and J genes are TRBV19 and TRBJ1-1; TRBD1 is a possible D gene (5 bases). The CDR3 totals 13 residues. CDR1 LNHDA and CDR2 SQIVND come from the germline V gene (reference sequence). Trimming stripped 5 bases from V and 0 bases from J, with 7 bases between. This chain's CDR3 is CASSATVNTEAFF. The DNA of the CDR3 is TGTGCCAGTAGTGCGACAGTGAACACTGAAGCTTTCTTT.

This clone was seen only a few times. Other DNA variants within this sample encode the same CDR3. This sequence joins TRBV11-1 and TRBJ1-2; D is undetermined. The CDR3 extends over 14 amino acids. CDR1 is SGHAT, CDR2 FQDESV, per germline (reference sequence). Deletions cut 5 bases from V and 7 bases from J, with 17 bases between. CDR3 sequence: CASSPRMTTPGYTF. DNA of the CDR3: TGTGCCAGCAGCCCCCGGATGACGACACCTGGCTACACCTTC.

This clone has more than one count but fewer than ten. The genes are TRBV9 and TRBJ2-7; TRBD2 matches at 13 bases. This CDR3 has 16 residues. Germline CDR1 SGDLS, CDR2 YYNGEE. Germline trimming cut 3 bases from V and 3 bases from J; bases unmatched to any gene: 6. CDR3: CASSGTSGGPIYEQYF. DNA for the CDR3: TGTGCCAGCAGCGGGACTAGCGGGGGTCCTATCTACGAGCAGTACTTC.

This clone came up once. V usage is TRBV11-1 and J usage is TRBJ2-3; no firm D call. The CDR3 sequence is 14 residues long. Germline CDR1 SGHAT, CDR2 FQDESV (reference sequence). Trimming cost V 5 bases and J 0 bases, with 9 bases left between them. The CDR3 protein is CASSKRRSTDTQYF. CDR3 bases: TGTGCCAGCAGCAAACGTAGAAGCACAGATACGCAGTATTTT.

This clone is large (0.1 to 1%) in the sample. The V and J genes are TRBV11-2 and TRBJ2-7, with a weak D call TRBD2 (6 bases). The V gene lost 4 bases and the J gene lost 3 bases, with 16 bases spanning the gap. CDR1 and CDR2 (germline): SGHAT, FQNNGV. The CDR3 covers 15 residues. The CDR3 nucleotides read TGTGCCAGCAGCTCGAAATCCGGGACTCACTACGAGCAGTACTTC. As protein: CASSSKSGTHYEQYF.

The J gene is TRBJ2-1, the V gene TRBV28, with D perhaps TRBD2 (7 bases). The CDR3 is made up of 15 amino acids. Germline V gene data show CDR1 as MDHEN and CDR2 as SYDVKM. V was trimmed by 3 bases and J by 5 bases, leaving 14 bases between them. The CDR3 reads CASSLRGGINNEQFF. The CDR3 DNA follows: TGTGCCAGCAGTTTGAGGGGGGGCATTAACAATGAGCAGTTCTTC. The full variable domain, with the rest looked up from reference TRBV28 and TRBJ2-1, is DVKVTQSSRYLVKRTGEKVFLECVQDMDHENMFWYRQDPGLGLRLIYFSYDVKMKEKGDIPEGYSVSREKKERFSLILESASTNQTSMYLCASSLRGGINNEQFFGPGTRLTVL.

The V call is TRBV27, the J call TRBJ2-5; 11 bases are shared with TRBD1. Trimming cost V 2 bases and J 4 bases; bases outside gene matches: 0. The CDR3 consists of 14 residues. Germline-derived CDR1 and CDR2 are MNHEY and SMNVEV (reference sequence). DNA for the CDR3: TGTGCCAGCAGTTTAGGGACAGGGGGAGAGACCCAGTACTTC. It encodes CASSLGTGGETQYF.

This clone was counted once. This chain connects TRBV18 to TRBJ2-5, with 9 bases fitting TRBD1. J gave up 3 bases and V 3 bases, and 5 bases lay outside the gene matches. The CDR3 covers 15 residues. Per the germline V gene, CDR1 is KGHSH and CDR2 is LQKENI. The CDR3: CASSPGTGTEETQYF. As DNA, the CDR3 is TGTGCCAGCTCACCGGGGACAGGGACCGAAGAGACCCAGTACTTC.

This clone turned up a few times. The rearrangement joins TRBV20-1 to TRBJ2-5; D unresolved. Germline V gene data show CDR1 as DFQATT and CDR2 as SNEGSKA (reference sequence). Trimming left V 3 bases short and J 5 bases short, with 7 bases between. The CDR3 loop spans 11 amino acids. CDR3 DNA sequence: TGCAGTGCTAGCGGTGCGGAGACCCAGTACTTC. This sequence encodes CSASGAETQYF.

This chain connects TRBV7-2 to TRBJ1-3, with 11 bases that match TRBD1. This CDR3 has 16 residues. With 4 bases clipped from V and 1 base from J, the junction kept 3 bases outside the gene matches. In germline, CDR1 is SGHTA, CDR2 FQGNSA. As DNA, the CDR3 is TGTGCCAGCAGCTGGGGACAGGGGGGATCTGGAAACACCATATATTTT. Protein product: CASSWGQGGSGNTIYF.

This chain joins TRBV6-1 and TRBJ1-5; D remains ambiguous. V was pared by 4 bases and J by 0 bases, with 7 bases between. The CDR3 is made up of 14 amino acids. The germline gives CDR1 MNHNS, CDR2 SASEGT. The CDR3 DNA sequence: TGTGCCAGCAGTGGGGATTATAGCAATCAGCCCCAGCATTTT. Its protein is CASSGDYSNQPQHF.

This sequence joins TRBV11-1 and TRBJ1-1; D unresolved. Trimming left V 0 bases short and J 8 bases short, with 10 bases between. Per germline, CDR1 SGHAT and CDR2 FQDESV (reference sequence). The CDR3 totals 13 residues. The CDR3 region is CASSLARNWEAFF. CDR3 DNA sequence: TGTGCCAGCAGCTTAGCGAGAAATTGGGAAGCTTTCTTT.

The rearrangement joins TRBV29-1 to TRBJ1-1; no clear D gene. This CDR3 is 12 amino acids long. The V gene's germline CDR1 is SQVTM and CDR2 ANQGSEA. Deletions cut 4 bases from V and 1 base from J, with 7 bases between. The CDR3 DNA follows: TGCAGCGTTGGGGGAAAGAACACTGAAGCTTTCTTT. This codes for CSVGGKNTEAFF.

The chain joins TRBV9 to TRBJ1-2, with unresolved D. CDR3 length: 15 amino acids. V was pared by 0 bases and J by 4 bases, with 13 bases between. Germline CDR1 is SGDLS and CDR2 is YYNGEE. This CDR3 reads CASSVEVVAGYGYTF. The DNA for the CDR3 is TGTGCCAGCAGCGTAGAGGTGGTTGCGGGCTATGGCTACACCTTC.

On this clone: Other nucleotide sequences in the sample specify the same CDR3. This rearrangement joins TRBV10-3 to TRBJ2-7; 7 bases match TRBD1. From germline, CDR1 is ENHRY and CDR2 SYGVKD. The junction had 2 bases not matched to a gene; V was cut back by 5 bases and J by 7 bases. The CDR3 is 11 amino acids. The CDR3 loop is CAISRQGEQYF. The CDR3 DNA reads as TGTGCCATCAGTAGACAGGGTGAGCAGTACTTC.

J is TRBJ2-3 and V is TRBV6-1; D remains ambiguous. V was cut by 8 bases and J by 2 bases, with 8 bases left in between. The CDR3 covers 12 residues. The germline V gene encodes CDR1 MNHNS and CDR2 SASEGT. CDR3 in DNA: TGTGCCAGCGACGGAGCCACAGATACGCAGTATTTT. Protein: CASDGATDTQYF.

The chain couples TRBV7-6 to TRBJ2-5; D possibly corresponds to TRBD2 (5 bases). The CDR3 totals 16 residues. In germline, CDR1 is SGHVS, CDR2 FNYEAQ. V was clipped by 2 bases and J by 2 bases, with 15 bases between them. The DNA of the CDR3 is TGTGCCAGCAGCTTATATTCGGTACTAGATCAAGAGACCCAGTACTTC. As protein: CASSLYSVLDQETQYF.